Shown below are 16 T cell receptor beta chains from a single sample sequenced in a study of cytomegalovirus exposure and HLA in healthy donors. Vbeta (60) and Jbeta (13) primers were used in the PCR. Measured with immunoSEQ multiplex PCR; TCRdb has only the in-frame clones, and not every one. The table includes about 130,000 clones, 83% detected once. Sequencing was done on a sample of PBMCs. Receptor source: a woman aged 35 to 49 in good health and CMV-seropositive.

This chain joins TRBV7-9 and TRBJ2-3; D uncertain. The germline V gene has CDR1 SEHNR and CDR2 FQNEAQ (reference sequence). This CDR3 region has 15 residues. Trimming stripped 3 bases from V and 0 bases from J, with 10 bases between. The CDR3 sequence is CASSFSRSSTDTQYF. CDR3 nucleotides: TGTGCCAGCAGCTTCTCGCGGAGTAGCACAGATACGCAGTATTTT.

This sequence joins TRBV6-4 and TRBJ2-2, with 7 nucleotides matching TRBD2. Germline CDR1 is MRHNA and CDR2 is SNTAGT. The CDR3 length is 14 residues. V lost 5 bases and J lost 1; bases outside the gene matches: 1. The CDR3 DNA reads as TGTGCCAGCAGTTCTAGCGGGAACACCGGGGAGCTGTTTTTT. This sequence encodes CASSSSGNTGELFF.

This chain links TRBV11-3 with TRBJ2-5; weak D call: TRBD1 (6 bases). Trimming pared 5 bases from V and 1 base from J, leaving 11 bases between. Germline CDR1 SGHNT, CDR2 YENEEA. The CDR3 runs 14 residues. The CDR3 coding sequence is TGTGCCAGCAGCCGAAGGACAGCCCAAGAGACCCAGTACTTC. It translates to CASSRRTAQETQYF. The whole variable domain, remainder taken from reference TRBV11-3 and TRBJ2-5, is EAGVVQSPRYKIIEKKQPVAFWCNPISGHNTLYWYLQNLGQGPELLIRYENEEAVDDSQLPKDRFSAERLKGVDSTLKIQPAELGDSAVYLCASSRRTAQETQYFGPGTRLLVL.

CDR3 region: CASSLHRELSYEQYF. For the CDR3, the DNA is TGCGCCAGCAGCTTACACAGGGAACTCTCCTACGAGCAGTACTTC. The chain is built from TRBV4-1 and TRBJ2-7; a possible D gene is TRBD1 (6 bases). Germline CDR1 reads MGHRA; CDR2 reads YSYEKL. CDR3 size: 15 residues. V gave up 5 bases and J gave up 0 bases, with 14 bases separating them.

The genes are TRBV19 and TRBJ1-2; D is possibly TRBD1 (6 bases). The CDR3 is 15 residues long. Trimming left V 5 bases short and J 0 bases short, with 13 bases between. In germline, CDR1 is LNHDA, CDR2 SQIVND (reference sequence). The CDR3 is CASSRQALTNYGYTF. The CDR3 DNA follows: TGTGCCAGTAGTCGACAGGCCCTTACTAACTATGGCTACACCTTC.

The chain combines TRBV5-6 with TRBJ1-1; 8 positions match TRBD1. V lost 0 bases and J lost 4; bases outside the gene matches: 14. The CDR3 sequence is 18 residues long. Germline CDR1 SGHDT, CDR2 YYEEEE. CDR3 sequence: CASSLAFGQGALGTEAFF. CDR3 coding DNA: TGTGCCAGCAGCTTGGCTTTTGGCCAGGGGGCGCTGGGCACTGAAGCTTTCTTT. Using reference TRBV5-6 and TRBJ1-1 for the parts outside the CDR3, the full variable domain is DAGVTQSPTHLIKTRGQQVTLRCSPKSGHDTVSWYQQALGQGPQFIFQYYEEEERQRGNFPDRFSGHQFPNYSSELNVNALLLGDSALYLCASSLAFGQGALGTEAFFGQGTRLTVV.

As concerns this clone: The sample has other DNA sequences that encode this CDR3 too. The chain joins TRBV27 to TRBJ2-7, with 8 bases lining up with TRBD1. Germline V gene sequence: CDR1 MNHEY, CDR2 SMNVEV (reference sequence). The CDR3 is 14 residues long. V lost 2 bases to trimming and J lost 4 bases; unmatched junction nucleotides: 4. CDR3 loop: CASSLGQGAYEQYF. The CDR3 DNA follows: TGTGCCAGCAGTTTAGGTCAGGGGGCATACGAGCAGTACTTC.

This chain links TRBV27 with TRBJ2-5; 12 bases are shared with TRBD2. Trimming took 7 bases from V and 4 from J; bases not matched to a gene: 7. The CDR3 totals 15 residues. Germline V gene lookup returns CDR1 MNHEY and CDR2 SMNVEV (reference sequence). For the CDR3, the DNA is TGTGCCAGCATGACTAGCGGGAGTTTTGTAGAGACCCAGTACTTC. It yields the protein CASMTSGSFVETQYF.

Concerning this clone itself: Compared with germline, one end of the junction differs, possibly owing to a read error. The chain joins TRBV7-7 to TRBJ2-7; 14 bases align to TRBD2. The germline V gene has CDR1 SSHAT and CDR2 FNYEAQ (reference sequence). This CDR3 has 17 residues. CDR3 loop: CASSEGLAGDRSYEQYF. CDR3 sequence (DNA): TGTGCTAGCAGCGAGGGACTAGCGGGAGATAGGTCCTACGAGCAGTACTTC.

This clone occurred a few times. This chain connects TRBV4-1 to TRBJ2-2; TRBD2 is a possible D gene (5 bases). Per germline, CDR1 MGHRA and CDR2 YSYEKL. The CDR3 extends over 14 amino acids. V lost 1 base and J 4 bases, leaving 7 bases between the germline ends. CDR3 bases: TGCGCCAGCAGCCAAGTGGGGAGCACCGGGGAGCTGTTTTTT. This translates into CASSQVGSTGELFF.

This clone was detected only a few times. The chain recombines TRBV5-5 with TRBJ2-3; 7 bases are a match to TRBD2. The CDR3 is 16 residues long. Trimming cost V 2 bases and J 5 bases; bases outside gene matches: 11. The germline V gene encodes CDR1 SGHKS and CDR2 YYEKEE (reference sequence). The CDR3 region has the DNA TGTGCCAGCAGCTTCCTAGCGGACCCGCAGATAGATACGCAGTATTTT. Translated, it gives CASSFLADPQIDTQYF.

The chain uses TRBV6-5 and TRBJ2-5, with D perhaps TRBD2 (6 bases). The J call is uncertain, as TRBJ2-7 better fits the DNA end. The CDR3 sequence is 15 residues long. From germline, CDR1 is MNHEY and CDR2 SVGAGI. The CDR3 DNA reads as TGTGCCAGCAGACAACGGGGAGGCAATTCCTACGAGCAGTACTTC. Translating gives CASRQRGGNSYEQYF.

This sequence joins TRBV6-5 and TRBJ2-5, with D perhaps TRBD1 (6 bases). Germline V gives CDR1 MNHEY, CDR2 SVGAGI. V gave up 1 base and J gave up 5 bases, with 14 bases separating them. The CDR3 length is 15 residues. The CDR3 nucleotides are TGTGCCAGCAGTTACTATACAGGGCGCTCGGAGACCCAGTACTTC. Its protein is CASSYYTGRSETQYF.

The V and J genes are TRBV13 and TRBJ2-1; 12 nucleotides line up with TRBD2. V gave up 3 bases and J gave up 7 bases; unmatched junction bases: 7. CDR1 is PRHDT, CDR2 FYEKMQ, per germline (reference sequence). This CDR3 contains 16 residues. The CDR3 nucleotides read TGTGCCAGCAGCTTCGGACTAGCGGGACTAGGGAATGAGCAGTTCTTC. Residues: CASSFGLAGLGNEQFF. The complete variable domain, with remaining parts taken from reference TRBV13 and TRBJ2-1, reads AAGVIQSPRHLIKEKRETATLKCYPIPRHDTVYWYQQGPGQDPQFLISFYEKMQSDKGSIPDRFSAQQFSDYHSELNMSSLELGDSALYFCASSFGLAGLGNEQFFGPGTRLTVL.

V gene TRBV6-5 combines with J gene TRBJ1-5; 7 bases align to TRBD1. This CDR3 is 16 amino acids long. Trimming cost V 4 bases and J 7 bases; bases outside gene matches: 13. Germline V CDR1 and CDR2: MNHEY, SVGAGI. CDR3 sequence: CASSSLGGSSSQPQHF. In DNA, the CDR3 is TGTGCCAGCAGTTCCCTAGGGGGCAGCTCTTCCCAGCCCCAGCATTTT.

This sequence joins TRBV9 and TRBJ2-1; TRBD2 might be the D (5 bases). Trimming removed 4 bases from V and 5 bases from J, with 13 bases in between. The CDR3 sequence is 14 residues long. Germline CDR1 reads SGDLS; CDR2 reads YYNGEE. The CDR3 loop is CASSFGIVNNEQFF. In DNA, the CDR3 is TGTGCCAGCAGCTTCGGGATTGTTAACAATGAGCAGTTCTTC. Combining the CDR3 with reference TRBV9 and TRBJ2-1 gives the whole variable domain DSGVTQTPKHLITATGQRVTLRCSPRSGDLSVYWYQQSLDQGLQFLIQYYNGEERAKGNILERFSAQQFPDLHSELNLSSLELGDSALYFCASSFGIVNNEQFFGPGTRLTVL.